Presented here are 28 T cell receptor beta chains from one specimen sequenced in a study of blood T cell repertoires in COVID-19. TCRdb's table, derived via immunoSEQ multiplex PCR, lists solely in-frame clones and lacks some. There are around 130,000 clones in the sample; over 75% occur only once, and 2.5% to 3.5% lies in the top ten. The source material was peripheral blood. The receptors were gathered from a man aged 50-60 years with acute or convalescent COVID-19.

The CDR3 spells CASSPRISQGPGGELFF. CDR3 in DNA: TGTGCCAGCTCACCACGCATTTCCCAGGGCCCCGGCGGGGAGCTGTTTTTT. This chain uses TRBV18 with TRBJ2-2; weak D call: TRBD1 (5 bases). This CDR3 is 17 amino acids long. Trimming removed 1 base at V and 7 bases at J, with 19 bases between. Germline V lookup: CDR1 KGHSH, CDR2 LQKENI.

For the CDR3, the DNA is TGTGCCTGGTCCTTGGCGGGAACAGAGCAGTTCTTC. Residues: CAWSLAGTEQFF. This chain joins TRBV30 and TRBJ2-1, with D maybe TRBD2 (6 bases). This CDR3 is 12 amino acids long. Trimming left V 5 bases short and J 10 bases short, with 15 bases between. The V gene's germline CDR1 is GTSNPN and CDR2 SVGIG (reference sequence).

The rearrangement links TRBV3-1 (or the pseudogene TRBV3-2) to TRBJ2-2; D is unresolved. The CDR3 consists of 11 residues. The V gene's germline CDR1 is LGHDT and CDR2 YNNKEL (reference sequence). Trimming stripped 4 bases from V and 7 bases from J, with 4 bases between. The CDR3 is CASSLLGELFF. The CDR3 DNA sequence: TGTGCCAGCAGCCTCCTCGGGGAGCTGTTTTTT.

The chain couples TRBV19 to TRBJ2-2, with TRBD1 as a possible D gene (7 bases). Germline CDR1 and CDR2: LNHDA and SQIVND (reference sequence). V dropped 4 bases and J dropped 3 bases, with 18 bases sitting between them. The CDR3 is 17 amino acids. The CDR3 region is CASSREARGSYTGELFF. Here the CDR3 DNA reads TGTGCCAGTAGTAGGGAGGCCAGGGGGTCTTACACCGGGGAGCTGTTTTTT.

V usage is TRBV21-1 and J usage is TRBJ2-7; the D call in the table, TRBD1, was not verified against the DNA. TRBV21-1 is noted as a pseudogene. The CDR3 has 15 amino acids. The CDR3 is CASSKATGESYEQYF. The CDR3 nucleotides read TGTGCCAGCAGCAAAGCTACAGGGGAGTCCTACGAGCAGTACTTC.

The J gene is TRBJ2-1, the V gene TRBV5-1; TRBD2 matches at 9 bases. Germline-derived CDR1 and CDR2 are SGHRS and YFSETQ. The CDR3 extends over 15 amino acids. J gave up 2 bases and V 3 bases, and 3 bases lay outside the gene matches. CDR3 sequence (DNA): TGCGCCAGCAGCTATAGCGGGAGACCCTACAATGAGCAGTTCTTC. It yields the protein CASSYSGRPYNEQFF.

This chain uses TRBV30 with TRBJ2-5, with a weak D call TRBD2 (6 bases). V shed 4 bases and J shed 4 bases, with 7 bases lying between them. The germline CDR1 and CDR2 sequences are GTSNPN and SVGIG (reference sequence). This CDR3 is built from 11 residues. The CDR3 protein is CAWKAGETQYF. Written as DNA, the CDR3 is TGTGCCTGGAAAGCGGGAGAGACCCAGTACTTC.

Details on this clone: Other DNA sequences in the same sample also yield this CDR3. This chain connects TRBV28 to TRBJ2-7; TRBD1 aligns across 7 bases. With V trimmed by 6 bases and J by 3 bases, 2 bases remained unmatched. CDR1 is MDHEN and CDR2 is SYDVKM in the germline V gene. This CDR3 is 12 amino acids long. This CDR3 reads CASRTGDYEQYF. DNA for the CDR3: TGTGCCAGCAGAACAGGGGACTACGAGCAGTACTTC.

The rearrangement links TRBV5-1 to TRBJ1-5, with D uncertain. Trimming removed 0 bases from V and 0 bases from J, with 7 bases in between. Looked up from germline, CDR1 is SGHRS and CDR2 is YFSETQ. The CDR3 has 15 residues. The CDR3 here is CASSLAGNSNQPQHF. The CDR3 region has the DNA TGCGCCAGCAGCTTGGCCGGTAATAGCAATCAGCCCCAGCATTTT.

The V and J genes are TRBV3-1 (or the pseudogene TRBV3-2) and TRBJ2-5; TRBD2 might be the D (5 bases). V gave up 0 bases and J gave up 5 bases, with 10 bases separating them. This CDR3 spans 14 amino acids. Germline-derived CDR1 and CDR2 are LGHDT and YNNKEL (reference sequence). DNA for the CDR3: TGTGCCAGCAGCCAAGAGGGAGACATGGAGACCCAGTACTTC. Protein: CASSQEGDMETQYF.

J is TRBJ2-1 and V is TRBV5-3, with 11 nucleotides matching TRBD1. TRBV5-3 is reported as an ORF; its role is uncertain. The CDR3 runs 15 residues. V gave up 3 bases and J gave up 9 bases; unmatched junction bases: 8. Here the CDR3 reads CARSSRDRGRGEQFF. CDR3 nucleotides: TGTGCCAGAAGCTCCCGGGACAGGGGGAGAGGTGAGCAGTTCTTC.

The rearrangement uses TRBV7-2 and TRBJ2-2, with D uncertain. This CDR3 spans 15 amino acids. V was shortened by 1 base and J by 4 bases, with 10 bases between the two germline ends. The V gene's germline CDR1 is SGHTA and CDR2 FQGNSA. The CDR3 spells CASSLVLRATGELFF. CDR3 coding DNA: TGTGCCAGCAGCTTAGTTCTTAGAGCCACCGGGGAGCTGTTTTTT. Full variable domain (missing parts from reference TRBV7-2 and TRBJ2-2): GAGVSQSPSNKVTEKGKDVELRCDPISGHTALYWYRQSLGQGLEFLIYFQGNSAPDKSGLPSDRFSAERTGGSVSTLTIQRTQQEDSAVYLCASSLVLRATGELFFGEGSRLTVL.

This clone was detected only a few times. The chain carries TRBV19 and TRBJ1-3; 7 nucleotides agree with TRBD1. The germline V gene has CDR1 LNHDA and CDR2 SQIVND (reference sequence). V lost 7 bases and J lost 3; bases outside the gene matches: 9. The CDR3 spans 15 residues. The CDR3 coding sequence is TGTGCCAGTACTCCAGAAACAGGGGTTGGAAACACCATATATTTT. Protein: CASTPETGVGNTIYF.

This clone came up once. The DNA of the CDR3 is TGTGCCAGCAGTGCAATTGACAGGGGGAGCTCTGGAAACACCATATATTTT. Amino acids: CASSAIDRGSSGNTIYF. This sequence joins TRBV2 and TRBJ1-3, with 9 bases that match TRBD1. The CDR3 spans 17 residues. CDR1 SNHLY and CDR2 FYNNEI come from the germline V gene. After removal of 4 bases from V and 0 bases from J, the junction contained 7 bases not matched to a gene. Full variable domain (outside the CDR3, taken from reference TRBV2 and TRBJ1-3): EPEVTQTPSHQVTQMGQEVILRCVPISNHLYFYWYRQILGQKVEFLVSFYNNEISEKSEIFDDQFSVERPDGSNFTLKIRSTKLEDSAMYFCASSAIDRGSSGNTIYFGEGSWLTVV.

V usage is TRBV29-1 and J usage is TRBJ2-4; 8 bases line up with TRBD2. Germline trimming cut 6 bases from V and 4 bases from J; bases unmatched to any gene: 8. The germline V gene encodes CDR1 SQVTM and CDR2 ANQGSEA. This CDR3 has 14 amino acids. CDR3 residues: CSVGRGVEKNIQYF. The CDR3 DNA reads TGCAGCGTCGGGAGGGGAGTGGAGAAAAACATTCAGTACTTC.

This clone came up a few times. The chain uses TRBV25-1 and TRBJ1-2, with D maybe TRBD1 (6 bases). CDR3 length: 13 amino acids. V was pared by 6 bases and J by 2 bases, with 10 bases between. The germline V gene encodes CDR1 MGHDK and CDR2 SYGVNS. The CDR3 region is CASRRGTNYGYTF. The CDR3 region has the DNA TGTGCCAGCAGGAGGGGGACCAACTATGGCTACACCTTC.

The rearrangement links TRBV3-1 (or the pseudogene TRBV3-2) to TRBJ2-3, with 12 bases lining up with TRBD2. J gave up 4 bases and V 4 bases, and 6 bases lay outside the gene matches. The CDR3 is 16 residues long. Germline CDR1 LGHDT, CDR2 YNNKEL (reference sequence). The CDR3 DNA reads TGTGCCAGCAGCCTATTGACTAGCGGGAGCGCAGATACGCAGTATTTT. It is translated as CASSLLTSGSADTQYF.

The rearrangement links TRBV10-3 to TRBJ1-4; 11 bases agree with TRBD1. The germline CDR1 and CDR2 sequences are ENHRY and SYGVKD. The CDR3 consists of 14 residues. Trimming cost V 10 bases and J 7 bases; bases outside gene matches: 8. Here the CDR3 DNA reads TGTGCCACAGGACAGGGGGCGCTGGTTGAAAAACTGTTTTTT. Its protein is CATGQGALVEKLFF.

The gene calls are TRBV7-9 and TRBJ1-3; unclear D gene. Germline lookup yields CDR1 SEHNR and CDR2 FQNEAQ (reference sequence). There are 14 residues in the CDR3. V gave up 5 bases and J gave up 0 bases, with 8 bases separating them. The CDR3 region is CASSPSSSGNTIYF. CDR3 nucleotide sequence: TGTGCCAGCAGCCCTAGTAGCTCTGGAAACACCATATATTTT.

This chain uses TRBV4-1 with TRBJ1-2; the D is unclear. V was cut by 1 base and J by 3 bases, with 15 bases left in between. Germline-derived CDR1 and CDR2 are MGHRA and YSYEKL. This CDR3 is built from 16 residues. In nucleotides, the CDR3 is TGCGCCAGCAGCCAAGGAGGTTCAAGGCTCGACTATGGCTACACCTTC. Amino acids: CASSQGGSRLDYGYTF.

V and J are TRBV6-6 and TRBJ1-2; TRBD1 agrees at 10 bases. J was trimmed by 3 bases and V by 8 bases; bases with no gene match: 0. This CDR3 contains 12 residues. The germline gives CDR1 MNHNY, CDR2 SVGAGI (reference sequence). CDR3 in amino acids: CASGQGDYGYTF. The DNA for the CDR3 is TGTGCCAGCGGACAGGGGGACTATGGCTACACCTTC.

CDR3 protein: CASSPPTGGRTDTQYF. Here the CDR3 DNA reads TGTGCCAGCAGCCCTCCAACGGGGGGCAGGACAGATACGCAGTATTTT. V and J are TRBV7-9 and TRBJ2-3, with D possibly TRBD2 on 7 matching bases. The CDR3 extends over 16 amino acids. V was clipped by 5 bases and J by 3 bases, with 18 bases between them. Germline CDR1 is SEHNR and CDR2 is FQNEAQ (reference sequence).

This clone came up a few times. The rearrangement uses TRBV5-6 and TRBJ1-1; tentative D call: TRBD1 (5 bases). Trimming left V 0 bases short and J 5 bases short, with 17 bases between. The V gene's germline CDR1 is SGHDT and CDR2 YYEEEE. The CDR3 totals 16 residues. The CDR3 loop reads CASSLALRVGGTEAFF. The CDR3 DNA follows: TGTGCCAGCAGCTTGGCCTTAAGGGTCGGGGGGACTGAAGCTTTCTTT.

The chain links TRBV4-2 to TRBJ2-3, with 10 bases lining up with TRBD2. The V gene end was trimmed by 6 bases and the J gene end by 3 bases; junction bases not matched to a gene: 6. CDR1 and CDR2 from the germline V gene are LGHNA and YNFKEQ. CDR3 length: 15 residues. CDR3 sequence (DNA): TGTGCCAGCAGTTCCTTAGCGGGGGGTACAGATACGCAGTATTTT. As protein: CASSSLAGGTDTQYF.

The genes are TRBV4-2 and TRBJ1-4, with D perhaps TRBD1 (5 bases). This CDR3 is built from 15 residues. CDR1 and CDR2 (germline): LGHNA, YNFKEQ. Trimming stripped 3 bases from V and 3 bases from J, with 11 bases between. As DNA, the CDR3 is TGTGCCAGCAGCCAGACCAGGGTGTCTAATGAAAAACTGTTTTTT. Translated, it gives CASSQTRVSNEKLFF.

This clone showed up just once. The V gene is TRBV6-5, the J gene TRBJ1-2; D not certain. Trimming took 2 bases from V and 8 from J, leaving 15 bases between them. Germline loops: CDR1 MNHEY, CDR2 SVGAGI. CDR3 length: 14 amino acids. As DNA, the CDR3 is TGTGCCAGCAGTTACGCCGCATCTCCGGAGGGCTACACCTTC. Amino acid sequence: CASSYAASPEGYTF.

A remark on this clone: Other nucleotide sequences from this sample produce the same CDR3. The chain couples TRBV15 to TRBJ1-1; no firm D call. Germline CDR1 and CDR2: LNHNV and YYDKDF (reference sequence). The CDR3 has 15 amino acids. Trimming removed 1 base at V and 4 bases at J, with 13 bases between. In nucleotides, the CDR3 is TGTGCCACCAGCAGAGTTGAGGGCGCCGGCACTGAAGCTTTCTTT. Residues: CATSRVEGAGTEAFF.

The J gene is TRBJ2-7, the V gene TRBV24-1; 7 bases map to TRBD2. Trimming removed 6 bases from V and 9 bases from J; junction bases left unmatched: 10. CDR1 is KGHDR and CDR2 is SFDVKD in the germline V gene. This CDR3 is 13 amino acids long. CDR3 sequence reads: CATSSPAGEVQYF. Here the CDR3 DNA reads TGTGCCACCAGTTCCCCCGCGGGAGAGGTGCAGTACTTC.